This T cell receptor beta chain was found in a study of beta chain features in type 1 diabetes (dated by TCRdb to 2016 to 2019). Describing the broader study: No differences in mean age, gender distribution, total cell number or subset yield were found between patients and healthy donors. In the study, recently diagnosed type 1 diabetes patients and matched healthy donors were compared on the TCRB repertoires of their sorted circulating CD4+ T cell subsets. Regulatory and stem cell-like memory subsets were obtained from only 8 patients and roughly 8 healthy donors, while naive and central memory subsets were obtained from all 28 donors. A total of roughly 110 million sorted cells were examined across all samples, and the number of cells per subset was strongly correlated with RNA yield.

Results and caveats for the whole study, not just this receptor: Because small numbers of individuals were included in the HLA sub-analyses, any influence of HLA type on TCRB rearrangement was left unresolved. PCR might favor shorter templates, but patient and control samples were amplified and corrected together, so any skew would affect both groups equally. Fewer insertions and more nucleotide deletions at VDJ recombination sites were observed in patients with type 1 diabetes, implying thymic rearrangement abnormalities. Naive, central memory and regulatory TCRB repertoires appeared to be more similar among patients than among healthy donors. Sequencing cDNA rather than genomic DNA could over-represent highly expressing activated cells, although activation and CD3 levels did not differ between groups. In all four CD4+ subsets, TCRB CDR3 length was moderately but significantly shorter in type 1 diabetes patients.

From each donor, a single peripheral blood sample of approximately 120 mL on average was drawn into heparinised tubes. A BD FACSAria II was used to sort naive, central memory, regulatory and stem cell-like memory CD4+ T cells with a panel that included CD45RO, CCR7, CD25, CD127, CD95 and CD27. All sorted populations exceeded 95% purity. PBMCs were isolated right away by Lymphoprep density gradient centrifugation and were stained directly, without culture. To minimize batch effects, samples were stained and sorted in pairs, one healthy donor with one patient per experiment. The High Capacity cDNA Reverse Transcription Kit was used to reverse transcribe all of the isolated RNA, meaning that expressed TCRB transcripts were what got sequenced. Deep immunoSEQ sequencing was applied to naive, central memory and regulatory T cell samples, giving an average of around 4 million total reads per sample. Sorted cells were lysed in RLT buffer, and RNA was extracted using DNase-treated RNeasy Micro or Mini kits according to cell number. Each cell subset was processed separately to prevent cross-contamination, with patient and healthy donor samples processed together. The immunoSEQ multiplex PCR was used to amplify TCRB sequences from cDNA, generating 87-bp fragments that spanned the CDR3 region. Amplicons were sequenced on the Illumina HiSeq platform. The paper's processing steps were these. Synthetic template baselines were used to correct PCR bias computationally, reads within Hamming distance 2 were collapsed, and singletons that could not be merged were discarded. Reads were aligned against IMGT so that V, D and J genes, CDR3 length and insertions or deletions at six rearrangement sites could be assigned. Within each subset, clonotype counts were normalized to sorted cell number, after which true diversity and Gini coefficients were computed with the tcR R package. The overlap coefficient, calculated on TCRB nucleotide sequences, was used to measure repertoire sharing. As a proxy for the pre-selection repertoire, out-of-frame TCRB sequences from naive cells were analyzed. What TCRdb holds here is the immuneACCESS table cut down to in-frame rearrangements. Part of the clones is not present; checked against another copy, under half of the missing clones reflect an unresolved V gene, and the others are unexplained. V and J calls and clone size are copied from that table; D and trimming were computed from the DNA. Across this sample there are hundreds of thousands of clones, with approximately 28% seen only once. Of the sample, almost 0.065% is held by the ten largest clones.

Remarks on this clone: This receptor's antigen is unknown. Base qualities were left out, and no much larger clone turns up one base away.

Its CDR3 holds 13 amino acids, cysteine through phenylalanine. Only the CDR3 DNA stays, 39 bases, in frame from base 1. Based on the germline V gene (reference sequence), the CDR1 and CDR2 sequences are GTSNPN and SVGIG. The specimen sequenced was naive CD4+ T cells from blood. The intended sense of this specimen's cell subset or site label: true naive CD4+ T cells. The chain joins TRBV30 to TRBJ2-5, with the D segment identity uncertain. The DNA end lines up better with TRBJ2-7; the J call may be wrong. This TCR came from a man younger than 35 in good health. The DNA sequence is given as TGTGCCTGGAGTGCGGACCGGCATCGCGAGCAGTACTTC. Its coded protein is CAWSADRHREQYF.